What follows are 14 T cell receptor beta chains derived from one specimen sequenced in a study of blood T cell repertoires in COVID-19 (dated by TCRdb to about 2020). Library preparation used the immunoSEQ multiplex PCR assay. In TCRdb, the immuneACCESS table is reduced to in-frame sequences with V and J assigned. These tables do not hold every clone; where another copy was compared, an unresolved V gene accounts for under half, and the others remain unexplained. The sample yields 130,000 to 150,000 clones; about four fifths were counted once. In total, the top ten clones hold 8% to 9% of the sample. The sequenced sample was peripheral blood. The receptors originated from a human donor with acute or convalescent COVID-19. The donor label of this sample is uncertain.

The chain is built from TRBV24-1 and TRBJ1-5, with TRBD1 matching over 11 bases. The germline CDR1 and CDR2 sequences are KGHDR and SFDVKD. V lost 2 bases and J lost 4; bases outside the gene matches: 3. The CDR3 sequence is 16 residues long. CDR3: CATSDSGTGGNQPQHF. CDR3 DNA sequence: TGTGCCACCAGTGATTCGGGGACAGGGGGAAATCAGCCCCAGCATTTT.

The DNA of the CDR3 is TGCGCCAGCAGCGCCGAAAGTACCCTAGCGGGCACAGATACGCAGTATTTT. Residues: CASSAESTLAGTDTQYF. J is TRBJ2-3 and V is TRBV5-1; the match to TRBD2 covers 7 bases. Germline trimming cut 4 bases from V and 1 base from J; bases unmatched to any gene: 12. The CDR3 length is 17 residues. Germline V gives CDR1 SGHRS, CDR2 YFSETQ.

The chain combines TRBV7-9 with TRBJ1-2; 7 bases match TRBD1. With V trimmed by 5 bases and J by 0 bases, 6 bases remained unmatched. This CDR3 has 15 residues. The V gene's germline CDR1 is SEHNR and CDR2 FQNEAQ (reference sequence). CDR3 residues: CASSLPGGANYGYTF. The CDR3 DNA is TGTGCCAGCAGCCTTCCAGGGGGAGCTAACTATGGCTACACCTTC.

This clone was seen a single time. V is TRBV27 and J is TRBJ1-2; no clear D gene. The CDR3 is made up of 13 amino acids. The V end lost 2 bases, the J end lost 6 bases, and 10 bases lay between the germline ends. Germline CDR1 is MNHEY and CDR2 is SMNVEV (reference sequence). CDR3 loop: CASSLRRGDGYTF. The CDR3 DNA reads TGTGCCAGCAGTTTAAGGCGGGGAGATGGCTACACCTTC.

The rearrangement joins TRBV6-1 to TRBJ1-2; the D is unclear. The V and J ends lost 3 bases and 4 bases respectively, with 6 bases between them. CDR1 and CDR2 (germline): MNHNS, SASEGT. The CDR3 loop spans 12 amino acids. The chain's CDR3 is CASSEYGYGYTF. The DNA of the CDR3 is TGTGCCAGCAGTGAGTACGGCTATGGCTACACCTTC.

This clone was seen a single time. The rearrangement links TRBV11-2 to TRBJ1-6; D remains ambiguous. The CDR3 consists of 15 residues. Germline loops: CDR1 SGHAT, CDR2 FQNNGV. V lost 4 bases to trimming and J lost 3 bases, with 10 bases between them. CDR3 bases: TGTGCCAGCAGCTCAGCGGGTTTCTATAATTCACCCCTCCACTTT. This sequence encodes CASSSAGFYNSPLHF.

This chain joins TRBV19 and TRBJ1-5, with D perhaps matching TRBD1 (6 bases). Trimming took off 5 bases at V and 6 bases at J, with 14 bases between the two ends. The germline CDR1 and CDR2 sequences are LNHDA and SQIVND (reference sequence). The CDR3 totals 14 residues. The CDR3 protein is CASSFNRASQPQHF. The CDR3 DNA is TGTGCCAGTAGTTTTAACAGGGCGAGTCAGCCCCAGCATTTT.

The chain couples TRBV4-1 to TRBJ1-1; D call uncertain. Germline V lookup: CDR1 MGHRA, CDR2 YSYEKL. The CDR3 covers 15 residues. V lost 0 bases, J lost 3 bases, and 11 bases lay in between. The CDR3 loop is CASSQDRGQYTEAFF. CDR3 DNA: TGCGCCAGCAGCCAAGATCGAGGGCAGTACACTGAAGCTTTCTTT.

This chain uses TRBV6-5 with TRBJ2-2; the match to TRBD1 covers 9 bases. With 5 bases clipped from V and 4 bases from J, the junction kept 2 bases outside the gene matches. Germline V lookup: CDR1 MNHEY, CDR2 SVGAGI. CDR3 length equals 14 residues. The CDR3, as DNA: TGTGCCAGCAGTCTGACAGGGGGCACCGGGGAGCTGTTTTTT. Translating it yields CASSLTGGTGELFF.

The V and J genes are TRBV4-1 and TRBJ1-1, with D possibly matching TRBD1 (5 bases). Germline V gene data show CDR1 as MGHRA and CDR2 as YSYEKL. V was clipped by 0 bases and J by 7 bases, with 18 bases between them. The CDR3 has 16 amino acids. In nucleotides, the CDR3 is TGCGCCAGCAGCCAAGAATGGGGGGACGGCCGCCTTGAAGCTTTCTTT. It codes for CASSQEWGDGRLEAFF.

The count of this clone is one. The V gene is TRBV7-8, the J gene TRBJ2-1, with TRBD2 identical over 10 bases. Germline CDR1 is SGHVS and CDR2 is FQNEAQ. The CDR3 runs 16 residues. J lost 7 bases, V lost 5 bases, and 11 bases had no gene match. Written as DNA, the CDR3 is TGTGCCAGCAGCCGGGGGAGCGGGGGGGCCTTGAATGAGCAGTTCTTC. It specifies CASSRGSGGALNEQFF.

The table lists this clone with a few counts. The rearrangement joins TRBV19 to TRBJ1-2; tentative D call: TRBD1 (5 bases). Germline V gene sequence: CDR1 LNHDA, CDR2 SQIVND (reference sequence). Trimming cost V 3 bases and J 6 bases, with 11 bases left between them. The CDR3 consists of 13 residues. The CDR3 coding sequence is TGTGCCAGTAGTATCTCCAGGGCAAATGGCTACACCTTC. Its translation is CASSISRANGYTF.

The CDR3, as DNA: TGCGCCAGCAGCTTTATAGGGGACTATGGCTACACCTTC. This translates into CASSFIGDYGYTF. The rearrangement uses TRBV5-1 and TRBJ1-2, with a tentative D call TRBD1 (5 bases). V was trimmed by 2 bases and J by 3 bases, leaving 8 bases between them. Germline V gene data show CDR1 as SGHRS and CDR2 as YFSETQ. The CDR3 is 13 residues long.

CDR3 sequence reads: CASSQEWGGNQPQHF. The DNA of the CDR3 is TGCGCCAGCAGCCAAGAGTGGGGGGGAAATCAGCCCCAGCATTTT. The chain combines TRBV4-1 with TRBJ1-5, with D possibly being TRBD1 (5 bases). The CDR3 is made up of 15 amino acids. V shed 0 bases and J shed 4 bases, with 10 bases lying between them. The V gene's germline CDR1 is MGHRA and CDR2 YSYEKL.